Following are 18 T cell receptor beta chains from one sample sequenced in a study of cytomegalovirus exposure and HLA in healthy donors. PCR was performed using 60 Vbeta and 13 Jbeta primers. Assay used: immunoSEQ multiplex PCR; TCRdb lists only in-frame clones, some missing. This listing includes some 200,000 clones. The sample taken for sequencing was PBMCs. Every receptor here comes from a boy younger than 18 in good health and CMV-seronegative.

The rearrangement uses TRBV27 and TRBJ2-3; D perhaps matches TRBD2 (7 bases). Between the trimmed V and J ends, which lost 7 bases and 6 bases, there was a span of 23 bases. This CDR3 comprises 16 residues. Germline V gives CDR1 MNHEY, CDR2 SMNVEV (reference sequence). The CDR3 loop is CASIPQPPRGADTQYF. The CDR3 DNA follows: TGTGCCAGCATCCCCCAGCCGCCTCGGGGGGCGGATACGCAGTATTTT.

The chain carries TRBV9 and TRBJ2-5; tentatively, D is TRBD2 (6 bases). Deletions cut 3 bases from V and 3 bases from J, with 12 bases between. The CDR3 is made up of 14 amino acids. Germline CDR1 SGDLS, CDR2 YYNGEE. The CDR3 region is CASSEKPGEETQYF. CDR3 nucleotides: TGTGCCAGCAGCGAGAAACCGGGGGAAGAGACCCAGTACTTC.

This rearrangement joins TRBV27 to TRBJ1-6; D is possibly TRBD1 (5 bases). V gave up 3 bases and J gave up 8 bases, with 14 bases separating them. In germline, CDR1 is MNHEY, CDR2 SMNVEV (reference sequence). This CDR3 is built from 15 residues. This chain's CDR3 is CASSFSRGGYSPLHF. The CDR3 nucleotides are TGTGCCAGCAGTTTCAGCCGGGGGGGGTATTCACCCCTCCACTTT.

This rearrangement joins TRBV2 to TRBJ2-3; the D is unclear. The V end was cut by 7 bases, the J end by 3 bases, with 11 bases between. The CDR3 contains 13 residues. CDR1 and CDR2 from the germline V gene are SNHLY and FYNNEI. This chain's CDR3 is CASNPTVTDTQYF. In DNA, the CDR3 is TGTGCCAGCAACCCGACTGTTACAGATACGCAGTATTTT.

The chain has TRBV5-4 and TRBJ1-1, with D possibly matching TRBD1 (6 bases). The CDR3 runs 14 residues. Germline CDR1 reads SGHNT; CDR2 reads YYREEE (reference sequence). V was clipped by 3 bases and J by 0 bases, with 9 bases between them. CDR3 sequence (DNA): TGTGCCAGCAGCTCCGGACAGATGAACACTGAAGCTTTCTTT. This codes for CASSSGQMNTEAFF.

The gene calls are TRBV7-2 and TRBJ1-4, with D uncertain. V lost 5 bases and J 8 bases, leaving 21 bases between the germline ends. Germline CDR1 is SGHTA and CDR2 is FQGNSA. The CDR3 totals 16 residues. The CDR3 DNA reads TGTGCCAGCAGCCCCCAATACGGCGAGGGAGGCGAAAAACTGTTTTTT. It is translated as CASSPQYGEGGEKLFF.

J is TRBJ2-4 and V is TRBV30; 7 bases align to TRBD2. The CDR3 spans 13 residues. Trimming cost V 2 bases and J 7 bases; bases outside gene matches: 5. Germline CDR1 is GTSNPN and CDR2 is SVGIG (reference sequence). The CDR3 region is CAWSSPGGNIQYF. The CDR3 bases are TGTGCCTGGAGTTCCCCCGGGGGGAACATTCAGTACTTC.

V gene TRBV7-8 combines with J gene TRBJ2-2; 8 nucleotides align to TRBD2. V shed 3 bases, J shed 1 base, and the junction held 4 bases outside the gene matches. This CDR3 is 16 amino acids long. Germline values: CDR1 SGHVS, CDR2 FQNEAQ. CDR3 nucleotide sequence: TGTGCCAGCAGCTTTGGAAGCGGGGGGAACACCGGGGAGCTGTTTTTT. This encodes CASSFGSGGNTGELFF.

The chain couples TRBV28 to TRBJ1-5, with a tentative D call TRBD1 (5 bases). Trimming left V 8 bases short and J 0 bases short, with 8 bases between. Per germline, CDR1 MDHEN and CDR2 SYDVKM. The CDR3 length is 13 residues. The DNA for the CDR3 is TGTGCCAGCCGGACATTTAGCAATCAGCCCCAGCATTTT. It codes for CASRTFSNQPQHF.

The chain is built from TRBV15 and TRBJ1-1; TRBD1 is a possible D gene (6 bases). V was shortened by 2 bases and J by 2 bases, with 18 bases between the two germline ends. The CDR3 is 17 amino acids. Looked up from germline, CDR1 is LNHNV and CDR2 is YYDKDF (reference sequence). CDR3 sequence: CATSRPSVQGTNTEAFF. CDR3 nucleotides: TGTGCCACCAGCAGACCTTCCGTACAGGGCACTAACACTGAAGCTTTCTTT.

V usage is TRBV5-3 and J usage is TRBJ1-5; D is perhaps TRBD1 (6 bases). TRBV5-3 is labeled an ORF, and its function is uncertain. V was pared by 5 bases and J by 0 bases, with 21 bases between. This CDR3 spans 18 amino acids. CDR3: CARSMGPGDVYSNQPQHF. The CDR3 DNA reads as TGTGCCAGAAGTATGGGTCCAGGGGACGTTTATAGCAATCAGCCCCAGCATTTT.

This chain uses TRBV19 with TRBJ2-7; possibly TRBD1 for D (6 bases). Germline-derived CDR1 and CDR2 are LNHDA and SQIVND (reference sequence). The CDR3 consists of 13 residues. The V and J ends lost 3 bases and 2 bases respectively, with 8 bases between them. CDR3: CASSIGTTYEQYF. Here the CDR3 DNA reads TGTGCCAGTAGTATCGGGACAACCTACGAGCAGTACTTC.

The rearrangement links TRBV7-9 to TRBJ2-5, with D possibly matching TRBD1 (6 bases). This CDR3 is 14 amino acids long. Trimming cost V 1 base and J 3 bases, with 9 bases left between them. Germline CDR1 is SEHNR and CDR2 is FQNEAQ (reference sequence). The CDR3 nucleotides read TGTGCCAGCAGCTTAGTGGCAGGGGAAGAGACCCAGTACTTC. Translated, it gives CASSLVAGEETQYF.

The V and J genes are TRBV15 and TRBJ2-2; 11 bases are a match to TRBD1. The CDR3 is 15 residues long. The germline CDR1 and CDR2 sequences are LNHNV and YYDKDF (reference sequence). V was pared by 5 bases and J by 5 bases, with 4 bases of the junction left unmatched. The CDR3, as DNA: TGTGCCACCAGCGGGGGACAGGGGGAAACCGGGGAGCTGTTTTTT. Protein product: CATSGGQGETGELFF. The full variable domain, rest sourced from reference TRBV15 and TRBJ2-2, is DAMVIQNPRYQVTQFGKPVTLSCSQTLNHNVMYWYQQKSSQAPKLLFHYYDKDFNNEADTPDNFQSRRPNTSFCFLDIRSPGLGDTAMYLCATSGGQGETGELFFGEGSRLTVL.

The chain has TRBV10-3 and TRBJ2-5; 10 bases are a match to TRBD2. The last part of the DNA fits TRBJ2-7 better; the J call may be wrong. There are 18 residues in the CDR3. CDR1 and CDR2 (germline): ENHRY, SYGVKD. The CDR3: CAISESPTSGVSFIEQYF. The CDR3 coding sequence is TGTGCCATCAGTGAGTCCCCAACTAGCGGGGTATCCTTTATCGAGCAGTACTTC.

The CDR3 DNA follows: TGTGCCAGCAGTTTATGGGGACTCGGGACAGGGGTTATTGGGGGCAATCAGCCCCAGCATTTT. This sequence encodes CASSLWGLGTGVIGGNQPQHF. The chain recombines TRBV28 with TRBJ1-5; 10 bases are a match to TRBD1. J gave up 2 bases and V 0 bases, and 16 bases lay outside the gene matches. The length of the CDR3 is 21 residues. The germline V gene encodes CDR1 MDHEN and CDR2 SYDVKM.

The chain joins TRBV4-2 to TRBJ2-7; TRBD1 might be the D (5 bases). Germline V gene sequence: CDR1 LGHNA, CDR2 YNFKEQ. Trimming removed 2 bases from V and 6 bases from J, with 11 bases in between. The CDR3 contains 13 residues. DNA of the CDR3: TGTGCCAGCAGCCAAAACCCCCAGGGCGAGCAGTACTTC. Translated: CASSQNPQGEQYF.

This chain joins TRBV7-3 and TRBJ2-7, with a tentative D call TRBD2 (6 bases). Between the trimmed V and J ends, which lost 1 base and 1 base, there was a span of 11 bases. The germline gives CDR1 SGHTA, CDR2 FQGTGA. The CDR3 is made up of 15 amino acids. The CDR3 here is CASSLMEGLSYEQYF. The CDR3 region has the DNA TGTGCCAGCAGCTTAATGGAGGGCTTATCCTACGAGCAGTACTTC.